This T cell receptor (beta chain) was recovered during a study of blood T cell repertoires in COVID-19. Overall study: Nucleic acid was either cDNA or gDNA, and it came from T cells, B-cell-depleted T cells, or PBMCs.

The junction had 10 bases not matched to a gene; V was cut back by 2 bases and J by 4 bases. In germline, CDR1 is GTSNPN, CDR2 SVGIG (reference sequence). The CDR3 is 16 residues long. Only in-frame clones appear in the TCRdb table, and some are missing; sequencing was by immunoSEQ multiplex PCR. The sample shows about 180,000 clones, around 80% of them seen only once. V is TRBV30 and J is TRBJ2-1; 8 nucleotides line up with TRBD2. The sequence came from a woman aged 60-75 years with acute or convalescent COVID-19. The sequenced sample consisted of peripheral blood. CDR3 amino acids: CAWSKSGGQTYNEQFF. Written as DNA, the CDR3 is TGTGCCTGGAGTAAGAGCGGGGGCCAGACGTACAATGAGCAGTTCTTC.